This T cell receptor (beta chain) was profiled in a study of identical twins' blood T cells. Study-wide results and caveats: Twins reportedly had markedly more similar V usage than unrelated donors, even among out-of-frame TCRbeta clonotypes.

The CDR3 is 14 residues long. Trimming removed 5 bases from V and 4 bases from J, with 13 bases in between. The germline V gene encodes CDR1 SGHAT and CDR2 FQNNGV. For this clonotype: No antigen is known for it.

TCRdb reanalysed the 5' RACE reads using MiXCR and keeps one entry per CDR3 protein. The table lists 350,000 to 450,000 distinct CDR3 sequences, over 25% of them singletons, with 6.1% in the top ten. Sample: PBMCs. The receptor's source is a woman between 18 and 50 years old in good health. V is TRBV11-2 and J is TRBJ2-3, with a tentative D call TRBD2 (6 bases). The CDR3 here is CASSPRLVADTQYF. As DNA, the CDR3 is TGTGCCAGCAGCCCTCGACTAGTCGCAGATACGCAGTATTTT.